This TCR beta chain was sequenced in a study of T cells in Graves' hyperthyroidism and ophthalmopathy. Study-wide background: Specimen type is peripheral blood, collected at initial diagnosis prior to any treatment.

Study-wide findings and caveats: Most expanded thyroid clonotypes above 0.001 also appeared in blood.

Uncontrolled infection, other autoimmune disease, pregnancy or lactation led to exclusion. PBMCs were sourced from roughly 9.3 ml fresh peripheral blood. V lost 6 bases to trimming and J lost 0 bases; unmatched junction nucleotides: 2. CDR1 and CDR2 (germline): SGHRS, YFSETQ. CDR3 length: 14 amino acids. Concerning this clonotype: What it binds is unknown.

Authors of the study amplified TCR beta CDR3 regions from RNA transcripts. TCR CDR3 underwent first-round RT-PCR with the HTBI primer set. Using its own MiXCR run on the multiplex PCR reads, TCRdb lists one record per CDR3 protein. The sample lists hundreds of thousands of distinct CDR3 sequences, around 19% occurring once. The chain has TRBV5-1 and TRBJ2-3; TRBD1 aligns across 9 bases. The sample comprised blood. The origin of this receptor is a woman in her forties or fifties with Graves' hyperthyroidism that later progressed to Graves' ophthalmopathy. CDR3: CASKGQGSTDTQYF. Here the CDR3 DNA reads TGCGCCAGCAAAGGACAGGGGAGCACAGATACGCAGTATTTT.